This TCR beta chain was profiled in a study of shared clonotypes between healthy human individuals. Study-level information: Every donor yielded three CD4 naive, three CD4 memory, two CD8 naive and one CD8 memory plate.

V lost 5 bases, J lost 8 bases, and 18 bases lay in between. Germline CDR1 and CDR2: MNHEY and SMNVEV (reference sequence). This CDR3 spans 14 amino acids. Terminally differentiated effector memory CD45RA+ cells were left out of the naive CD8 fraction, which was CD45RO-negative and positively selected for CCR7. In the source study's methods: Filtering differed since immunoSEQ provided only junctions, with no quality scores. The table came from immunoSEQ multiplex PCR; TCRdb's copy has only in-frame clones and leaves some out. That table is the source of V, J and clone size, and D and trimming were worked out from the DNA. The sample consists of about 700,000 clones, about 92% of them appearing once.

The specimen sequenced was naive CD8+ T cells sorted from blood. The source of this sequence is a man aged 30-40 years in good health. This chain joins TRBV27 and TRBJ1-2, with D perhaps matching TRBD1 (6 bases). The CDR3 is CASSAGVMFWGYTF. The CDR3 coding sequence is TGTGCCAGCAGTGCAGGGGTTATGTTCTGGGGCTACACCTTC.